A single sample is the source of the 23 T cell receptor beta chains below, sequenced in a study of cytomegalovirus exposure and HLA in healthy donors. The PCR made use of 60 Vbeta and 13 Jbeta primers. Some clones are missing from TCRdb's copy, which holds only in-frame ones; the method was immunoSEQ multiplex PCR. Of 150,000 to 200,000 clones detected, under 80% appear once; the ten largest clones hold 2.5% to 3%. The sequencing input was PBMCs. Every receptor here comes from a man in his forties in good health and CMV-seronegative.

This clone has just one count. The CDR3 protein is CASSLARSGLDGNEQFF. DNA for the CDR3: TGTGCCAGCAGCTTAGCGCGGTCCGGGTTGGATGGCAATGAGCAGTTCTTC. The chain joins TRBV7-2 to TRBJ2-1; D is ambiguous. In germline, CDR1 is SGHTA, CDR2 FQGNSA. The CDR3 loop spans 17 amino acids. Trimming left V 0 bases short and J 6 bases short, with 18 bases between.

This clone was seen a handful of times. As DNA, the CDR3 is TGTGCCAGCAGCTTGGCGTACACTAGCGGTAGCACAGATACGCAGTATTTT. It codes for CASSLAYTSGSTDTQYF. This chain uses TRBV5-6 with TRBJ2-3; 8 nucleotides align to TRBD2. The CDR3 length is 17 residues. Germline assignment: CDR1 SGHDT and CDR2 YYEEEE. V was clipped by 0 bases and J by 0 bases; unmatched bases: 6.

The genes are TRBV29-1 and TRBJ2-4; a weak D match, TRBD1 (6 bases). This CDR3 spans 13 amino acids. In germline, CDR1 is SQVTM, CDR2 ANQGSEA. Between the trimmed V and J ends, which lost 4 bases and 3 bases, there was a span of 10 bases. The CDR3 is CSVGSGVKNIQYF. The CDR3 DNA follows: TGCAGCGTTGGGTCAGGGGTCAAAAACATTCAGTACTTC.

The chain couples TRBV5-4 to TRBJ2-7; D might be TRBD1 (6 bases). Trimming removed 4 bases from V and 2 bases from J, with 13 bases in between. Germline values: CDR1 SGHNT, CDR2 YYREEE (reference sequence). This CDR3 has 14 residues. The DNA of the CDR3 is TGTGCCAGCAGCGTGGGACAAGCCCCCTACGAGCAGTACTTC. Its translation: CASSVGQAPYEQYF.

CDR3 residues: CASRTGANYGYTF. The CDR3 nucleotides read TGTGCCTCGCGGACAGGGGCTAACTATGGCTACACCTTC. The V call is TRBV30, the J call TRBJ1-2, with 9 bases that match TRBD1. Germline lookup yields CDR1 GTSNPN and CDR2 SVGIG (reference sequence). The CDR3 is made up of 13 amino acids. V was pared by 7 bases and J by 0 bases, with 3 bases of the junction left unmatched.

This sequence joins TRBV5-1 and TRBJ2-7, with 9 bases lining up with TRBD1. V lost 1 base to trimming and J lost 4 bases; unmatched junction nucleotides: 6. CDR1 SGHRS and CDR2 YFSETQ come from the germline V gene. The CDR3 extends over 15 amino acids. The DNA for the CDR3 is TGCGCCAGCAGCTTGCGGGACAGGGTCAAGTACGAGCAGTACTTC. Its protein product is CASSLRDRVKYEQYF.

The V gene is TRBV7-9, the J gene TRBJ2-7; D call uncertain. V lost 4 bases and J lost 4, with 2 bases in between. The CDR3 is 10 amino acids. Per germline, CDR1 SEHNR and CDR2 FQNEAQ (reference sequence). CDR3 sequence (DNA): TGTGCCAGCAGCTCATACGAGCAGTACTTC. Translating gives CASSSYEQYF.

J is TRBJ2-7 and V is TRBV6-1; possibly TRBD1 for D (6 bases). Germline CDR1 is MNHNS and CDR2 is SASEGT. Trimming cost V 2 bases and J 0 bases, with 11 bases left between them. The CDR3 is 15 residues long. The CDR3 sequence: CASSESGESSYEQYF. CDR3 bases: TGTGCCAGCAGTGAATCAGGGGAAAGCTCCTACGAGCAGTACTTC.

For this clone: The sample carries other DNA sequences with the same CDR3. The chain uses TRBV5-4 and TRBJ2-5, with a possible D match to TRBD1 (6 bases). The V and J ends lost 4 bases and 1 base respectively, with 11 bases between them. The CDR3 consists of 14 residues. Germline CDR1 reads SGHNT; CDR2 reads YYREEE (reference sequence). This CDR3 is CASSPQGFQETQYF. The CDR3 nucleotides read TGTGCCAGCAGCCCACAGGGTTTCCAAGAGACCCAGTACTTC.

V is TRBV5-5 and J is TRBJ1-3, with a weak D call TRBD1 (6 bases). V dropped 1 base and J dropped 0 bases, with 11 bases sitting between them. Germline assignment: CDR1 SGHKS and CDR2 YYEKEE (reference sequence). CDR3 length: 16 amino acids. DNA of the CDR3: TGTGCCAGCAGCTTGCCTACAGGGTCCTCTGGAAACACCATATATTTT. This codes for CASSLPTGSSGNTIYF. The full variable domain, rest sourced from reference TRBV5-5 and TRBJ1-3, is DAGVTQSPTHLIKTRGQQVTLRCSPISGHKSVSWYQQVLGQGPQFIFQYYEKEERGRGNFPDRFSARQFPNYSSELNVNALLLGDSALYLCASSLPTGSSGNTIYFGEGSWLTVV.

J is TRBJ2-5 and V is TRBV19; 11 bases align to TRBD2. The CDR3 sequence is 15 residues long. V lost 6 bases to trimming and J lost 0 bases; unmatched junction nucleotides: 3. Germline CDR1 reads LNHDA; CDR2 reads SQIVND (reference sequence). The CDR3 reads CASRRTSGYQETQYF. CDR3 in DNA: TGTGCCAGTAGGAGGACTAGCGGGTACCAAGAGACCCAGTACTTC.

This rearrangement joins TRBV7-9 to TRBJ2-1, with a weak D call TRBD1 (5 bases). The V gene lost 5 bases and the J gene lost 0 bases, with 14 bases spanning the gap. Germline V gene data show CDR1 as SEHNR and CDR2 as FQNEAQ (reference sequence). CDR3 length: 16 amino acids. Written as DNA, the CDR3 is TGTGCCAGCAGCCGACGAACAGGAAGCTCCTACAATGAGCAGTTCTTC. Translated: CASSRRTGSSYNEQFF.

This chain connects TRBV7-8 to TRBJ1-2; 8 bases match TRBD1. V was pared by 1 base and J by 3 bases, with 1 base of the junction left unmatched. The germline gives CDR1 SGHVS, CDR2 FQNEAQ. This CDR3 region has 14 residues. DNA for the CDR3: TGTGCCAGCAGCTTAGAGGGACAGGACTATGGCTACACCTTC. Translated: CASSLEGQDYGYTF.

CDR3 nucleotides: TGTGCCAGCGGCAAGACACTGAACACCGGGGAGCTGTTTTTT. Protein sequence: CASGKTLNTGELFF. This sequence joins TRBV7-9 and TRBJ1-3; D is unresolved. The J call may be incorrect, as the DNA end agrees better with TRBJ2-2. The length of the CDR3 is 14 residues. In germline, CDR1 is SEHNR, CDR2 FQNEAQ (reference sequence).

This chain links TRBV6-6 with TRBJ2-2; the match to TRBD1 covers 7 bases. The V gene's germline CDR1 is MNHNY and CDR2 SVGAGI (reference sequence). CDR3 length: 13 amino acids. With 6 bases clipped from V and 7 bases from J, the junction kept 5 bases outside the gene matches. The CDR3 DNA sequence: TGTGCCAGCAGGTCTACAGGGGTCGGGGAGCTGTTTTTT. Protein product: CASRSTGVGELFF.

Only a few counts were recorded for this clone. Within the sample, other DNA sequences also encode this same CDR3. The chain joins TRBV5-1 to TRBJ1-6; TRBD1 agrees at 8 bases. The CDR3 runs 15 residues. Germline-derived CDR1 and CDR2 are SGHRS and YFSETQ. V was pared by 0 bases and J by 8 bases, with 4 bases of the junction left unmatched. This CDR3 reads CASSLVTGEDSPLHF. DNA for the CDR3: TGCGCCAGCAGCTTGGTGACAGGGGAGGATTCACCCCTCCACTTT.

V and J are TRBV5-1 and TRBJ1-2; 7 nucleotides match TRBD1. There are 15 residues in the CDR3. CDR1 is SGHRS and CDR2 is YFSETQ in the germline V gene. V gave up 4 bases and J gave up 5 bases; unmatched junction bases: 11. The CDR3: CASSLNRQGVYGYTF. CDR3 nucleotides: TGCGCCAGCAGCCTAAACAGACAGGGTGTGTATGGCTACACCTTC. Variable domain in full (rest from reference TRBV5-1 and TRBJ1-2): KAGVTQTPRYLIKTRGQQVTLSCSPISGHRSVSWYQQTPGQGLQFLFEYFSETQRNKGNFPGRFSGRQFSNSRSEMNVSTLELGDSALYLCASSLNRQGVYGYTFGSGTRLTVV.

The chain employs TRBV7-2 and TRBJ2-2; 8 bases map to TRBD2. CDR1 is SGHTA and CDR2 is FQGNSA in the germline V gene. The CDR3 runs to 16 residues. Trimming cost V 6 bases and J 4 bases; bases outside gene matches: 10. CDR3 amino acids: CASSPKAGVVTGELFF. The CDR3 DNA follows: TGTGCCAGCAGTCCTAAAGCGGGAGTAGTCACCGGGGAGCTGTTTTTT.

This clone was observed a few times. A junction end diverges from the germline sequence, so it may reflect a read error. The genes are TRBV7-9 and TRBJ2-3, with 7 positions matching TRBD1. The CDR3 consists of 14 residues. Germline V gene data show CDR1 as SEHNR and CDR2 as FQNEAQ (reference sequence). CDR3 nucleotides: TGTTCCAGCAGCCTAAGACAGGGCGGAGATACGCAGTATTTT. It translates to CSSSLRQGGDTQYF.

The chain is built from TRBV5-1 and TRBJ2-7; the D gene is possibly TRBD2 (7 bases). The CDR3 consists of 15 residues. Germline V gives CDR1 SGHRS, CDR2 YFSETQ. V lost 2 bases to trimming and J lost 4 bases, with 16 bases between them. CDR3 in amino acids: CASSLGYGGRYEQYF. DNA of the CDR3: TGCGCCAGCAGCTTAGGGTACGGGGGGCGATACGAGCAGTACTTC.

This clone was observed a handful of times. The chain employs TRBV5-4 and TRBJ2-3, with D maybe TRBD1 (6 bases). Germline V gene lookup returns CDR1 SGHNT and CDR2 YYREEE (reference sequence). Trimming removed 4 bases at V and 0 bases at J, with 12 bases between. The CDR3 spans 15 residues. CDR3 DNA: TGTGCCAGCAGCGACAGGCGGACTAGCACAGATACGCAGTATTTT. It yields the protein CASSDRRTSTDTQYF.

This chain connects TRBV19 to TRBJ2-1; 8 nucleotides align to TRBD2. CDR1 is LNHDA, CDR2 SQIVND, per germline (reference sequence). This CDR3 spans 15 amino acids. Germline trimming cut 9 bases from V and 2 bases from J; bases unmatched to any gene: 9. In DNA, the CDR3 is TGTGCCAGCCAAGGGGGGCGGGGGGCCTACAATGAGCAGTTCTTC. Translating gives CASQGGRGAYNEQFF.

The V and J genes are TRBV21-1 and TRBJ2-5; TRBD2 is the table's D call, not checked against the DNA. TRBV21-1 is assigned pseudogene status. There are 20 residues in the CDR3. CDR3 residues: CASSKAQKTSGGLFQETQYF. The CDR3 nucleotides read TGTGCCAGCAGCAAAGCTCAAAAAACTAGCGGGGGACTCTTTCAAGAGACCCAGTACTTC.